This T cell receptor beta chain was recovered during a study of identical twins. Study-wide results and limits: An excess of low generation probability was shown by twin-shared out-of-frame alpha sequences.

This clonotype was observed at least ten times. Its cognate antigen is unknown. The CDR3 extends over 16 amino acids. J was trimmed by 3 bases and V by 1 base; bases with no gene match: 3. Germline V gene data show CDR1 as SGHVS and CDR2 as FQNEAQ. A universal primer binding site was introduced by template switching. The final cDNA contained unique molecular identifiers. TCRdb independently ran MiXCR on the 5' RACE reads; one entry per CDR3 protein. The data contain around 500,000 distinct CDR3 sequences, more than 13% of them singletons. These sequences were also reported in another study, on yellow fever vaccine responses in identical twins.

This chain connects TRBV7-8 to TRBJ2-6; 7 nucleotides align to TRBD1. The sample comprised CD4+ T cells sorted from blood. The receptor was derived from a woman aged 18-35 years in good health. CDR3: CASSLGGGYGANVLTF. CDR3 bases: TGTGCCAGCAGCTTAGGAGGGGGCTATGGGGCCAACGTCCTGACTTTC.